This record concerns one T cell receptor beta chain sequence. V dropped 1 base and J dropped 4 bases, with 14 bases sitting between them. Germline-derived CDR1 and CDR2 are KGHSH and LQKENI. The CDR3 runs to 16 residues. The sample belongs to a study of early stage breast cancer tumors. Here immunoSEQ multiplex PCR was the method, and the copy in TCRdb shows in-frame clones only, minus some. This table has some 75,000 clones, approximately 79% appearing once. This clonotype was obtained from a person between 55 and 69 years old with breast cancer. The J gene is TRBJ1-5, the V gene TRBV18, with D perhaps TRBD1 (6 bases). The sample was blood. CDR3 protein: CASSPLGGRGNQPQHF. CDR3 sequence (DNA): TGTGCCAGCTCACCACTAGGGGGAAGGGGGAATCAGCCCCAGCATTTT.